The following is a TCR beta chain sequence with its context. The antigen remains undetermined. The V gene's germline CDR1 is DFQATT and CDR2 SNEGSKA (reference sequence). V dropped 6 bases and J dropped 5; count of bases not matched to a gene: 9. The CDR3 length is 13 residues. TCRdb used MiXCR to reprocess the reads, holding one entry per CDR3 protein. This table holds about 210,000 distinct CDR3 sequences, under 8.5% found once. This entry is derived from a study of T cell repertoires in cytomegalovirus infection. Study overall: Public TCR beta signatures were indicative of both CMV infection and a matching HLA type. Findings of the study overall: Public TCR beta family frequency separated CMV-and-HLA carriers, including in an independent cohort. HLA-C-restricted CMV clonotypes gave the most frequent clonotype in two of eight donors.

The chain uses TRBV20-1 and TRBJ1-1, with 7 bases matching TRBD1. The specimen was PBMCs. The sequence was obtained from a human donor in good health (CMV status not recorded). Some clones in this sample may be carry-over from other donors' samples. The CDR3 nucleotides are TGCAGTGCCACCGCAGGGGGGAGGACTGAAGCTTTCTTT. It specifies CSATAGGRTEAFF.